This TCR beta chain was observed in a study of T cell responses to AZD1222 COVID-19 vaccine. The data were produced by immunoSEQ multiplex PCR, yet TCRdb's version contains in-frame clones alone and is incomplete. The sample holds 100,000 to 150,000 clones, 88% seen once. The V gene end was trimmed by 5 bases and the J gene end by 9 bases; junction bases not matched to a gene: 5. There are 15 residues in the CDR3. CDR1 is MNHEY, CDR2 SMNVEV, per germline (reference sequence). The rearrangement joins TRBV27 to TRBJ2-1, with 15 bases identical to TRBD2. This receptor was identified in an adult who received the AZD1222 COVID-19 vaccine. The input for sequencing was peripheral blood, taken 28 days after the second AZD1222 dose. The CDR3 sequence is CASSAGTSGRSEQFF. CDR3 coding DNA: TGTGCCAGCAGTGCCGGGACTAGCGGGAGGAGTGAGCAGTTCTTC.